Detailed here is one T cell receptor beta chain. This entry belongs to a study of blood T cells in healthy people across ages. The second PCR ran roughly 7 to 12 cycles with a sample-barcoded 5' primer and J-beta primers. Each CDR3 protein gets one entry after TCRdb re-called the 5' RACE reads with MiXCR. The sample has approximately 1,100,000 distinct CDR3 sequences; 40% to 55% are singletons. Trimming shortened V by 4 bases and J by 3 bases, and 11 bases separated the two germline ends. Germline V gives CDR1 SQVTM, CDR2 ANQGSEA. This CDR3 region has 13 residues. The J gene is TRBJ2-3, the V gene TRBV29-1; the D gene is possibly TRBD1 (6 bases). The TCR was taken from a woman aged 55-75 years in good health. The sample taken for sequencing was blood. This CDR3 is CSVVLQGTDTQYF. In DNA, the CDR3 is TGCAGCGTTGTGTTACAGGGAACAGATACGCAGTATTTT.